The entry below describes one T cell receptor (beta chain). Antigen unknown. The data derive from a study of vaccination and CD4 T cells after COVID-19. The wider study: Convalescent individuals numbered four females and six males, two being Hispanic. The study collected post-vaccine samples a median roughly 75 days after dose two, with a range of 14 to 241. Median time from COVID diagnosis to post-COVID sampling was over 85 days (35 to 161).

The Oncomine TCR Beta short-read assay generated sequence data from the DNA of cultured CD4+ T cells. One entry per CDR3 protein results from TCRdb running MiXCR on the PCR reads. In the table there are over 10,000 distinct CDR3 sequences, about 56% of which are singletons. Germline CDR1 and CDR2: SQVTM and ANQGSEA. The germline V and J ends were trimmed by 5 bases and 5 bases, with 10 bases remaining between them. The CDR3 length is 13 residues. The treatment here: roughly 10-day PBMC culture with coronavirus spike peptide pools or control peptides (ViraFEST assay). In the ViraFEST assay, peptide-pool expansion preceded TCR sequencing of expanded clonotypes.

This clonotype was obtained from a human donor who had recovered from COVID-19. The sample taken for sequencing was CD4+ T cells from blood, cultured in vitro. The chain carries TRBV29-1 and TRBJ1-6; weak D call: TRBD1 (6 bases). The CDR3 protein is CSVLPGDNSPLHF. The DNA of the CDR3 is TGCAGCGTTCTTCCAGGGGATAATTCACCCCTCCACTTT.